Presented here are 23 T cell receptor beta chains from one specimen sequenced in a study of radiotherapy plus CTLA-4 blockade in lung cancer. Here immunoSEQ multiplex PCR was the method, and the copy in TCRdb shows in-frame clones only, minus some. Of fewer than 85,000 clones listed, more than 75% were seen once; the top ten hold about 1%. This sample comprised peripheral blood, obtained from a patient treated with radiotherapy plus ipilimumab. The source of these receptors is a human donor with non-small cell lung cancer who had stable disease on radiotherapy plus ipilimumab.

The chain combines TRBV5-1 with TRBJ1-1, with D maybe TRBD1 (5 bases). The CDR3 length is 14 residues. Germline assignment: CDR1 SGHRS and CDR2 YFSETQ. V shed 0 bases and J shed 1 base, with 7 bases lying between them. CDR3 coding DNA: TGCGCCAGCAGCTTGGGACAGCCGAACACTGAAGCTTTCTTT. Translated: CASSLGQPNTEAFF.

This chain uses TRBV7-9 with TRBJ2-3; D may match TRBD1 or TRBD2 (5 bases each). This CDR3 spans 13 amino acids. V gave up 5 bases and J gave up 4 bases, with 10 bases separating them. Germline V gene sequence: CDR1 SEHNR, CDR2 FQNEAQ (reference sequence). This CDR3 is CASSPGGADTQYF. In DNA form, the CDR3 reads TGTGCCAGCAGCCCTGGGGGTGCAGATACGCAGTATTTT.

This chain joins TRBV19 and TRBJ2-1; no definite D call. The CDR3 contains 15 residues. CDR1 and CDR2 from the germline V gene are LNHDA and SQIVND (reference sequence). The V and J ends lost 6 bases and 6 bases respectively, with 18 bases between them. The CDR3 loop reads CASRVTAWQTNEQFF. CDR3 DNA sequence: TGTGCCAGTAGAGTTACGGCGTGGCAGACCAATGAGCAGTTCTTC.

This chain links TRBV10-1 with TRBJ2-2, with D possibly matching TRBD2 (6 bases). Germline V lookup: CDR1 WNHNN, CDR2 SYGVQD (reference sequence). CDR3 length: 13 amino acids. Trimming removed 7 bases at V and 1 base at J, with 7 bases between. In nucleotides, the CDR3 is TGCGCCAGCATGGGGGGGAACACCGGGGAGCTGTTTTTT. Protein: CASMGGNTGELFF.

DNA of the CDR3: TGTGCCTGGAGTCCTAGACTAGCGAGGGAGACCCAGTACTTC. Translating gives CAWSPRLARETQYF. The rearrangement joins TRBV30 to TRBJ2-5, with TRBD2 identical over 8 bases. CDR1 GTSNPN and CDR2 SVGIG come from the germline V gene (reference sequence). The V and J ends lost 2 bases and 5 bases, in that order; junction bases with no gene match: 7. This CDR3 is built from 14 residues.

CDR3 region: CASSLGLGTAPPYF. CDR3 in DNA: TGTGCCAGCAGCTTAGGACTAGGGACCGCCCCCCCGTACTTC. The genes are TRBV7-8 and TRBJ2-7; the D gene is possibly TRBD2 (6 bases). CDR1 is SGHVS, CDR2 FQNEAQ, per germline. The CDR3 totals 14 residues. V lost 1 base and J 12 bases, leaving 19 bases between the germline ends. The full variable domain, completed using reference TRBV7-8 and TRBJ2-7, is GAGVSQSPRYKVAKRGQDVALRCDPISGHVSLFWYQQALGQGPEFLTYFQNEAQLDKSGLPSDRFFAERPEGSVSTLKIQRTQQEDSAVYLCASSLGLGTAPPYFGPGTRLTVT.

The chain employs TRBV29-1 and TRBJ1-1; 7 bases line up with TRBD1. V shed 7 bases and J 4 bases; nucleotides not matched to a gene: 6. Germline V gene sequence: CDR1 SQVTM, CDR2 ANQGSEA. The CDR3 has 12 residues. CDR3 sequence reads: CSDLTGSTEAFF. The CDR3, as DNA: TGCAGCGACCTGACAGGGTCCACTGAAGCTTTCTTT.

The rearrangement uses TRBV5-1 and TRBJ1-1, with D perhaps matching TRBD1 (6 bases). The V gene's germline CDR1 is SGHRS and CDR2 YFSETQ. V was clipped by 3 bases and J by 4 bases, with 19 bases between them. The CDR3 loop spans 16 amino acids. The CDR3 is CASSSRTALSGTEAFF. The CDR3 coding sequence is TGCGCCAGCAGCTCCCGGACAGCCCTTTCGGGCACTGAAGCTTTCTTT.

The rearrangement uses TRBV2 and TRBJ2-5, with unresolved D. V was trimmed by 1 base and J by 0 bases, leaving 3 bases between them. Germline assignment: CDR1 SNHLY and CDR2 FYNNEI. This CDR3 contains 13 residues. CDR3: CASSEGYQETQYF. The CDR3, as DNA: TGTGCCAGCAGTGAAGGTTACCAAGAGACCCAGTACTTC.

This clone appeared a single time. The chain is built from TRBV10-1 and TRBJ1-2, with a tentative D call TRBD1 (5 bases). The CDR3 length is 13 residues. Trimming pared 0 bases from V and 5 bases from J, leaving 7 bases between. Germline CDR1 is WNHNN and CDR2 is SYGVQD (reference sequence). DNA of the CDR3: TGCGCCAGCAGTGAGTCAGGGGAGTATGGCTACACCTTC. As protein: CASSESGEYGYTF.

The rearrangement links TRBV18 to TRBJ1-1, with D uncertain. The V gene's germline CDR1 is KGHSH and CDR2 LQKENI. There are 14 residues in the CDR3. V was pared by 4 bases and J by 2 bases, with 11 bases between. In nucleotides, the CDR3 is TGTGCCAGCTCACTTAAGCAGTTAAACACTGAAGCTTTCTTT. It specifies CASSLKQLNTEAFF.

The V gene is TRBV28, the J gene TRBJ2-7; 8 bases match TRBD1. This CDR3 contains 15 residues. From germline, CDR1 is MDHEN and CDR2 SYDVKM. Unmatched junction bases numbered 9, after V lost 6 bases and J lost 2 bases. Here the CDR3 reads CASSPGTGETYEQYF. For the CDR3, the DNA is TGTGCCAGCAGCCCCGGGACAGGAGAAACCTACGAGCAGTACTTC.

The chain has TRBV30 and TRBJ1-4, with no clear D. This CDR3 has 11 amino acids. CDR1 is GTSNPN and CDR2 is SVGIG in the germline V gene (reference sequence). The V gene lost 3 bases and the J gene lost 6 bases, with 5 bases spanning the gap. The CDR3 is CAWSPDEKLFF. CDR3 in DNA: TGTGCCTGGAGCCCAGATGAAAAACTGTTTTTT.

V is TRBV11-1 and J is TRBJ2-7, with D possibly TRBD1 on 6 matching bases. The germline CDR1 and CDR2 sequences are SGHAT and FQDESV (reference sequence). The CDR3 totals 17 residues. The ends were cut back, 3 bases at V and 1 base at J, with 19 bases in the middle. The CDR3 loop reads CASSFSTLGTKSYEQYF. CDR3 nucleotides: TGTGCCAGCAGCTTCTCCACCCTGGGGACAAAATCCTACGAGCAGTACTTC.

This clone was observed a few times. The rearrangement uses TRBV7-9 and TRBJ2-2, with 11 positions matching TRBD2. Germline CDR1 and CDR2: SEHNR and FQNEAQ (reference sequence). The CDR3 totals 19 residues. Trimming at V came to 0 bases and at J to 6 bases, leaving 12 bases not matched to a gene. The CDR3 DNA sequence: TGTGCCAGCAGCTTAGCGACTAGCGGGGAGTCAGGAGTCGCCGGGGAGCTGTTTTTT. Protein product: CASSLATSGESGVAGELFF.

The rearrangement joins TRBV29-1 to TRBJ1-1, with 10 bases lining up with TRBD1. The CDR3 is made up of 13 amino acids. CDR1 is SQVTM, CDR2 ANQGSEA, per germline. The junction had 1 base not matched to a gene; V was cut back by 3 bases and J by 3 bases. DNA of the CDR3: TGCAGCGTTGAGGGGACAGGGGACACTGAAGCTTTCTTT. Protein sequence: CSVEGTGDTEAFF.

CDR3 DNA: TGTGCCAGCTCACCAGGGGATATGAGGACTGAAGCTTTCTTT. This gives the protein CASSPGDMRTEAFF. The chain has TRBV18 and TRBJ1-1; D gene unclear. V lost 2 bases to trimming and J lost 5 bases, with 12 bases between them. Germline assignment: CDR1 KGHSH and CDR2 LQKENI. The CDR3 loop spans 14 amino acids.

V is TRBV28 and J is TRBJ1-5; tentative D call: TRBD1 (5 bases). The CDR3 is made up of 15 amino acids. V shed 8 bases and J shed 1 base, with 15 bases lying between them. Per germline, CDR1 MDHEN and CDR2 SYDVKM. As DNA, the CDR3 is TGTGCCAGCCCGCCAGAGGGGTCCAGCAATCAGCCCCAGCATTTT. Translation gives CASPPEGSSNQPQHF.

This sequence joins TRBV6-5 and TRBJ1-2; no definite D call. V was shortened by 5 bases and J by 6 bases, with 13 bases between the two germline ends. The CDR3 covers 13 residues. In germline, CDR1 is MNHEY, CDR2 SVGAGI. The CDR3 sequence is CASSPPDQDGYTF. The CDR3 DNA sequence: TGTGCCAGCAGTCCACCGGATCAAGATGGCTACACCTTC.

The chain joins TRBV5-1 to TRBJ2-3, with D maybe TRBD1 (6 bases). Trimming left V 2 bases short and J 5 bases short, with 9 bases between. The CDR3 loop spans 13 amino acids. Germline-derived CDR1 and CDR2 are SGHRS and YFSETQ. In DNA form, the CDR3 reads TGCGCCAGCAGCTTTGGACAGTTAGATACGCAGTATTTT. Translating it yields CASSFGQLDTQYF. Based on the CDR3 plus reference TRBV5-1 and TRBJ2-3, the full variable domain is KAGVTQTPRYLIKTRGQQVTLSCSPISGHRSVSWYQQTPGQGLQFLFEYFSETQRNKGNFPGRFSGRQFSNSRSEMNVSTLELGDSALYLCASSFGQLDTQYFGPGTRLTVL.

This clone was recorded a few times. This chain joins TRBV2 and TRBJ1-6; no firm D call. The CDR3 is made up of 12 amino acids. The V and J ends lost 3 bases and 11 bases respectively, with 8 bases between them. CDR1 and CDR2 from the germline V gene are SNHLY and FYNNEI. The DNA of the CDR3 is TGTGCCAGCAGTGATGCTACGGCACCCCTCCACTTT. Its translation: CASSDATAPLHF.

CDR3: CASSPTGANQPQHF. DNA of the CDR3: TGTGCCAGTAGTCCAACAGGGGCCAATCAGCCCCAGCATTTT. The J gene is TRBJ1-5, the V gene TRBV19, with TRBD1 identical over 7 bases. Germline-derived CDR1 and CDR2 are LNHDA and SQIVND (reference sequence). This CDR3 is built from 14 residues. The trim removed 5 bases at V and 3 bases at J, leaving 4 bases unmatched. The full variable domain, in which reference TRBV19 and TRBJ1-5 provide the parts outside the CDR3, is DGGITQSPKYLFRKEGQNVTLSCEQNLNHDAMYWYRQDPGQGLRLIYYSQIVNDFQKGDIAEGYSVSREKKESFPLTVTSAQKNPTAFYLCASSPTGANQPQHFGDGTRLSIL.

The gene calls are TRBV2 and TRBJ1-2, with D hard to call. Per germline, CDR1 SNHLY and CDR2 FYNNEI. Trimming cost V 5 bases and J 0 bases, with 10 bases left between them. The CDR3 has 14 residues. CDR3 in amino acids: CASSYLTPNYGYTF. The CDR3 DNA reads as TGTGCCAGCAGTTACTTGACACCTAACTATGGCTACACCTTC.